The 3 T cell receptor beta chains below all came from one sample that was sequenced in a study of blood T cells in healthy people across ages. A second PCR, run for about 7 to 11 cycles, used a sample-barcoded 5' primer plus a J-beta primer mix. Via MiXCR, TCRdb re-called the 5' RACE reads, giving one row per CDR3 protein. The data show about a million distinct CDR3 sequences, with 51% seen just once and roughly 23% held by the top ten. Source material: blood. Receptor source: a woman aged 55-70 years in good health.

The genes are TRBV7-9 and TRBJ2-1, with D maybe TRBD2 (5 bases). Germline lookup yields CDR1 SEHNR and CDR2 FQNEAQ (reference sequence). V was cut by 1 base and J by 10 bases, with 20 bases left in between. This CDR3 is 16 amino acids long. The chain's CDR3 is CASSLGARKPKREQFF. The CDR3, as DNA: TGTGCCAGCAGCTTAGGGGCTAGAAAACCTAAGCGGGAGCAGTTCTTC.

The chain links TRBV10-3 to TRBJ2-3; TRBD2 aligns across 11 bases. In germline, CDR1 is ENHRY, CDR2 SYGVKD. Trimming cost V 7 bases and J 2 bases; bases outside gene matches: 5. The CDR3 is 15 residues long. CDR3 in amino acids: CAINPSGRPTDTQYF. The CDR3, as DNA: TGTGCCATCAACCCTAGCGGGAGGCCCACAGATACGCAGTATTTT.

This chain uses TRBV7-8 with TRBJ1-5; D possibly corresponds to TRBD1 (5 bases). Between the trimmed V and J ends, which lost 0 bases and 5 bases, there was a span of 11 bases. The germline V gene encodes CDR1 SGHVS and CDR2 FQNEAQ. CDR3 length: 15 residues. The CDR3 DNA reads as TGTGCCAGCAGCTTAGCGAGACAGCGGGATCAGCCCCAGCATTTT. Its protein is CASSLARQRDQPQHF.